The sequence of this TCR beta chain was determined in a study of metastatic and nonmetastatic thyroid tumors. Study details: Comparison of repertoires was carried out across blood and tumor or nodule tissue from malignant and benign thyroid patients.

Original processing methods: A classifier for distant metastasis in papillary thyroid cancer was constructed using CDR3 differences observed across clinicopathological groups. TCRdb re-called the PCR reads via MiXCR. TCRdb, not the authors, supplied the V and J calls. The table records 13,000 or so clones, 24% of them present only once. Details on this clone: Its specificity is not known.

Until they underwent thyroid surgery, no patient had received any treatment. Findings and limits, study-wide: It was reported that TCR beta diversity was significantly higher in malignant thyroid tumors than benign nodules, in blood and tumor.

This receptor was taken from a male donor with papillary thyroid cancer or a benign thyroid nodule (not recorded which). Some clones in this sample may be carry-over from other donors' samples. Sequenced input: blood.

The CDR3 sequence is CASSPYKRGGTNEKLFF. In DNA, the CDR3 is TGTGCCAGCAGCCCTTACAAACGTGGGGGGACTAATGAAAAACTGTTTTTT. V is TRBV12-3 or TRBV12-4 and J is TRBJ1-4, with D possibly matching TRBD1 (5 bases). V was trimmed by 6 bases and J by 2 bases, leaving 19 bases between them. The CDR3 runs to 17 residues.